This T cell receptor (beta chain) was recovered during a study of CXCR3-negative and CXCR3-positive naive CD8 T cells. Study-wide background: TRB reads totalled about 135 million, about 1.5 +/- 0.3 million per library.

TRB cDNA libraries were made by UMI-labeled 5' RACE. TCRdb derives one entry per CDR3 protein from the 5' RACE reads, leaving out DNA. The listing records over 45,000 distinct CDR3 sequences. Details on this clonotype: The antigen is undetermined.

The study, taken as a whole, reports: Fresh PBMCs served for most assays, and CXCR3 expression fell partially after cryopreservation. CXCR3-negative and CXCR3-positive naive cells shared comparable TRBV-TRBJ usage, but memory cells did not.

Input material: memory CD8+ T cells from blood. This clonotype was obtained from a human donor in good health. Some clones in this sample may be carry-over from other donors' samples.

The CDR3 is CASSLSGTEEQYF. This chain joins TRBV7-7 and TRBJ2-7; absent DNA, TCRdb's TRBD1 call cannot be checked. Germline CDR1 is SSHAT and CDR2 is FNYEAQ (reference sequence). The CDR3 has 13 amino acids. Variable domain in full (rest from reference TRBV7-7 and TRBJ2-7): GAGVSQSPRYKVTKRGQDVTLRCDPISSHATLYWYQQALGQGPEFLTYFNYEAQPDKSGLPSDRFSAERPEGSISTLTIQRTEQRDSAMYRCASSLSGTEEQYFGPGTRLTVT.